Following are 4 T cell receptor beta chains from one sample sequenced in a study of shared clonotypes between healthy human individuals. Assay used: immunoSEQ multiplex PCR; TCRdb lists only in-frame clones, some missing. The data contain about 2.1 million clones, about 92% of them singletons. The naive CD8 population came from CD45RO-negative cells selected for CCR7, without terminally differentiated effector memory CD45RA+ cells. What was sequenced was naive CD8+ T cells from PBMCs. All receptors derive from a man aged 18 to 29 in good health. Some clones in this sample may be carry-over from other donors' samples.

The chain combines TRBV9 with TRBJ2-3, with TRBD2 matching over 7 bases. The length of the CDR3 is 16 residues. Trimming removed 0 bases from V and 6 bases from J; junction bases left unmatched: 10. CDR1 and CDR2 from the germline V gene are SGDLS and YYNGEE. The CDR3 reads CASSVDRDYNEDTQYF. The CDR3 coding sequence is TGTGCCAGCAGCGTAGATCGGGACTACAATGAGGATACGCAGTATTTT. Supplemented by reference TRBV9 and TRBJ2-3, the full variable domain reads DSGVTQTPKHLITATGQRVTLRCSPRSGDLSVYWYQQSLDQGLQFLIQYYNGEERAKGNILERFSAQQFPDLHSELNLSSLELGDSALYFCASSVDRDYNEDTQYFGPGTRLTVL.

The gene calls are TRBV7-2 and TRBJ2-5; 11 bases line up with TRBD2. The CDR3 consists of 17 residues. CDR1 is SGHTA, CDR2 FQGNSA, per germline. Trimming cost V 1 base and J 4 bases; bases outside gene matches: 8. The CDR3 spells CASSLGLAGGPGETQYF. In DNA, the CDR3 is TGTGCCAGCAGCTTAGGCTTAGCGGGAGGGCCGGGAGAGACCCAGTACTTC.

V gene TRBV6-4 combines with J gene TRBJ2-3; TRBD2 aligns across 10 bases. The V gene end was trimmed by 2 bases and the J gene end by 6 bases; junction bases not matched to a gene: 8. The CDR3 is made up of 16 amino acids. CDR1 MRHNA and CDR2 SNTAGT come from the germline V gene. CDR3 nucleotides: TGTGCCAGCAGTGACACGGGACTAGCGCCACCGGATACGCAGTATTTT. This codes for CASSDTGLAPPDTQYF.

This clone was counted a single time. The V gene is TRBV7-3, the J gene TRBJ2-6, with TRBD1 matching 7 bases. V dropped 2 bases and J dropped 4; count of bases not matched to a gene: 11. This CDR3 contains 18 residues. The germline CDR1 and CDR2 sequences are SGHTA and FQGTGA. The CDR3 spells CASSLFDPGGSGANVLTF. The CDR3 region has the DNA TGTGCCAGCAGCTTATTCGACCCAGGGGGATCCGGGGCCAACGTCCTGACTTTC.